This T cell receptor beta chain was profiled in a study of blood T cell repertoires in COVID-19 (dated by TCRdb to between 2020 and 2021). Looking at the study overall: Collaborator samples came from the United States, Italy and Spain and covered acute and convalescent phases of COVID-19. HLA class I and class II types, where available, came from metadata supplied by the sample provider rather than from assay-based typing. The samples were drawn from the first 160 participants of the ongoing ImmuneRACE study and from 950 to 1,500 subjects provided by 6 global collaborators. The repertoires were made available in a free public database intended to serve as a resource for research on the immune response to SARS-CoV-2. Deeply sampled blood TCRbeta repertoires from subjects exposed to, actively infected with, or recovered from COVID-19 were included in the dataset. A de-identified subject ID, COVID-19 status, age in years and sex were almost always included in the sample metadata. The material from the prospective study consisted of cDNA or gDNA derived from T cells, B-cell-depleted T cells, or PBMCs. The investigation overall reported the following: The quantity of clinical and demographic metadata differed by source and by participant and was supplied without curation.

Participants in the prospective study were aged roughly 18 to 89 years, lived in 24 United States geographic areas, and enrolled through a virtual design. In the prospective study, participants were assigned to cohorts based on the clinical history participants reported in a screening survey and a study questionnaire. Recovered participants in ImmuneRACE Cohort 3 were defined as having two consecutive negative NP/OP PCR tests, clearance from a healthcare professional, or resolution of symptoms. In the prospective study, mobile phlebotomists collected whole blood, serum and a nasopharyngeal or oropharyngeal swab from each participant. Over a roughly two-month period, participants in the prospective study had the option of providing additional blood draws and questionnaires. Prospective study blood samples were shipped either frozen or at room temperature before DNA extraction. With regard to this clone: Its antigen has not been determined. No base quality values were provided; no much bigger clone lies one nucleotide off. Other DNA sequences in this specimen translate into the identical CDR3.

The CDR3 measures 14 amino acids from cysteine to phenylalanine. Only the CDR3 region is kept as DNA, spanning 42 bases read in frame from base 1. V is reduced by 2 bases and J by 0 bases, leaving a spacing of 8 bases between them. From a lookup of the germline V gene (reference sequence), CDR1 and CDR2 are MNHEY and SMNVEV. TCRbeta CDR3 regions were amplified from genomic DNA using the immunoSEQ Assay, a bias-controlled multiplex PCR. Under the source paper's analysis protocol: Nucleated cell counts per sample were estimated from amplification of reference gene primers within the assay. To quantify the absolute abundance of each unique TCRbeta CDR3 rearrangement, sequence reads were collapsed and filtered. For each sample, productive Simpson clonality was calculated as the square root of Simpson's diversity index across productive rearrangements. In its TCRdb copy, this immuneACCESS table keeps in-frame sequences only and misses some clones. Where compared with another copy, unresolved V genes explain less than half of these, and the others have no known cause. V and J calls and clone size follow that table, whereas D and trimming were derived from the DNA. For this sample the table gives 310,000 or so clones, of which roughly nine tenths were detected only once. The ten most abundant clones make up roughly 6.3% of the sample.

The chain is encoded by TRBV27 joined to TRBJ2-7; the best D guess is TRBD2, with 5 bases matching. This sequence was found in a woman in her thirties or forties who had recovered from COVID-19. The sequenced sample consisted of PBMCs or T cells enriched from blood (not recorded which). The nucleotide sequence is given as TGTGCCAGCAGTTTAGTTGGGAGCTCCTACGAGCAGTACTTC. This is translated as CASSLVGSSYEQYF.